The 29 T cell receptor beta chains below come from one sample, sequenced in a study of blood T cells in healthy people across ages. With a J-beta primer mix and a sample-barcoded 5' primer, a second PCR ran about 7 to 12 cycles. From the 5' RACE reads, TCRdb called clonotypes with MiXCR, one entry per CDR3 protein. The sample lists 700,000 or so distinct CDR3 sequences, about a fifth occurring once. Sequenced material: blood. The receptors come from a man in his 70s in good health.

The sample holds a few counts of this clonotype. Written as DNA, the CDR3 is TGTGCCAGCAGCCATCGCTGTCCAGACTACGAGCAGTACGTC. It codes for CASSHRCPDYEQYV. The chain combines TRBV7-3 with TRBJ2-5; D gene unclear. Near its end, the DNA agrees better with TRBJ2-7, so the J call may be wrong. There are 14 residues in the CDR3. Germline V lookup: CDR1 SGHTA, CDR2 FQGTGA.

The gene calls are TRBV5-1 and TRBJ2-3; a weak D match, TRBD1 (7 bases). The CDR3 runs to 20 residues. Germline V gene sequence: CDR1 SGHRS, CDR2 YFSETQ. The germline V and J ends were trimmed by 5 bases and 2 bases, with 30 bases remaining between them. CDR3 amino acids: CASRDLGGTAAPPYTDTQYF. DNA of the CDR3: TGCGCCAGCAGGGATTTAGGAGGGACAGCGGCTCCGCCGTACACAGATACGCAGTATTTT. Variable domain in full (rest from reference TRBV5-1 and TRBJ2-3): KAGVTQTPRYLIKTRGQQVTLSCSPISGHRSVSWYQQTPGQGLQFLFEYFSETQRNKGNFPGRFSGRQFSNSRSEMNVSTLELGDSALYLCASRDLGGTAAPPYTDTQYFGPGTRLTVL.

This clonotype has more than one count but fewer than ten. This chain links TRBV10-3 with TRBJ2-5, with 11 bases identical to TRBD1. V gave up 4 bases and J gave up 0 bases; unmatched junction bases: 1. Looked up from germline, CDR1 is ENHRY and CDR2 is SYGVKD. This CDR3 spans 15 amino acids. CDR3 coding DNA: TGTGCCATCAGTGGGACAGGGGGCTACCAAGAGACCCAGTACTTC. Amino acids: CAISGTGGYQETQYF.

This chain links TRBV7-9 with TRBJ1-4; D possibly corresponds to TRBD1 (5 bases). Germline loops: CDR1 SEHNR, CDR2 FQNEAQ (reference sequence). The CDR3 runs 16 residues. Trimming took off 1 base at V and 7 bases at J, with 16 bases between the two ends. The CDR3 is CASSLDRRPGGEKLFF. The CDR3 region has the DNA TGTGCCAGCAGCTTAGATCGGCGACCGGGGGGTGAAAAACTGTTTTTT.

Many counts were recorded for this clonotype. The CDR3 nucleotides are TGCGCCAGCAGTGAGTCGAGGGGGCACACTGAAGCTTTCTTT. This sequence encodes CASSESRGHTEAFF. The chain joins TRBV10-2 to TRBJ1-1; 7 nucleotides align to TRBD1. The CDR3 totals 14 residues. Losses at the gene ends were 0 bases for V and 3 bases for J; bases not matched to a gene: 1. Germline CDR1 reads WSHSY; CDR2 reads SAAADI.

In DNA form, the CDR3 reads TGTGCCAGCAGCTTTGGTGGAGTATCGGCTAGCGGATACAATGAGCAGTTCTTC. Translating gives CASSFGGVSASGYNEQFF. The gene calls are TRBV7-2 and TRBJ2-1; 7 bases align to TRBD2. The germline V gene has CDR1 SGHTA and CDR2 FQGNSA. V lost 3 bases, J lost 4 bases, and 15 bases stayed unmatched. This CDR3 contains 18 residues. Supplemented by reference TRBV7-2 and TRBJ2-1, the full variable domain reads GAGVSQSPSNKVTEKGKDVELRCDPISGHTALYWYRQSLGQGLEFLIYFQGNSAPDKSGLPSDRFSAERTGGSVSTLTIQRTQQEDSAVYLCASSFGGVSASGYNEQFFGPGTRLTVL.

The chain is built from TRBV7-2 and TRBJ2-1, with TRBD2 matching 9 bases. CDR1 SGHTA and CDR2 FQGNSA come from the germline V gene. CDR3 length equals 16 residues. V dropped 5 bases and J dropped 5; count of bases not matched to a gene: 10. CDR3 amino acids: CASSPIAGASNNEQFF. In DNA, the CDR3 is TGTGCCAGCAGCCCGATAGCGGGAGCTTCAAACAATGAGCAGTTCTTC.

The chain carries TRBV9 and TRBJ1-3; possible D gene TRBD1, 6 bases. Per the germline V gene, CDR1 is SGDLS and CDR2 is YYNGEE. V was shortened by 4 bases and J by 2 bases, with 19 bases between the two germline ends. This CDR3 has 17 residues. The CDR3 sequence: CASSPQGQVPTGNTIYF. The DNA of the CDR3 is TGTGCCAGCAGCCCACAGGGCCAGGTTCCAACTGGAAACACCATATATTTT. Filled out from reference TRBV9 and TRBJ1-3, the complete variable domain reads DSGVTQTPKHLITATGQRVTLRCSPRSGDLSVYWYQQSLDQGLQFLIQYYNGEERAKGNILERFSAQQFPDLHSELNLSSLELGDSALYFCASSPQGQVPTGNTIYFGEGSWLTVV.

There are a few counts of this clonotype. V is TRBV7-9 and J is TRBJ1-2; D is perhaps TRBD1 (5 bases). Per germline, CDR1 SEHNR and CDR2 FQNEAQ (reference sequence). V was shortened by 0 bases and J by 0 bases, with 8 bases between the two germline ends. The CDR3 extends over 15 amino acids. CDR3 amino acids: CASSLAETANYGYTF. The CDR3 coding sequence is TGTGCCAGCAGCTTAGCGGAGACAGCTAACTATGGCTACACCTTC. Complete variable domain (other parts from reference TRBV7-9 and TRBJ1-2): DTGVSQNPRHKITKRGQNVTFRCDPISEHNRLYWYRQTLGQGPEFLTYFQNEAQLEKSRLLSDRFSAERPKGSFSTLEIQRTEQGDSAMYLCASSLAETANYGYTFGSGTRLTVV.

A few counts support this clonotype. The rearrangement links TRBV27 to TRBJ2-1, with D tentatively TRBD2 (6 bases). Per the germline V gene, CDR1 is MNHEY and CDR2 is SMNVEV (reference sequence). The length of the CDR3 is 18 residues. The V and J ends lost 5 bases and 5 bases respectively, with 25 bases between them. The CDR3 here is CASSPLLSGVDPHNEQFF. The DNA of the CDR3 is TGTGCCAGCAGTCCCCTCCTTAGCGGTGTTGACCCTCACAATGAGCAGTTCTTC.

This clonotype showed up just a few times. The rearrangement links TRBV5-1 to TRBJ1-2, with a weak D call TRBD1 (6 bases). The CDR3 has 16 amino acids. V lost 4 bases, J lost 0 bases, and 16 bases lay in between. The germline CDR1 and CDR2 sequences are SGHRS and YFSETQ. CDR3 residues: CASSAGSRGTNYGYTF. The CDR3 bases are TGCGCCAGCAGCGCGGGATCCAGGGGCACTAACTATGGCTACACCTTC.

This clonotype was seen a few times. The chain combines TRBV29-1 with TRBJ2-3; 8 positions match TRBD1. Germline CDR1 is SQVTM and CDR2 is ANQGSEA. J gave up 6 bases and V 6 bases, and 8 bases lay outside the gene matches. This CDR3 contains 13 residues. DNA of the CDR3: TGCAGCGTCGGACAGGGAAGGGGGGATACGCAGTATTTT. Protein: CSVGQGRGDTQYF.

This clonotype was observed many times. The chain couples TRBV7-2 to TRBJ2-1, with D possibly TRBD1 on 5 matching bases. This CDR3 is built from 14 residues. Germline CDR1 is SGHTA and CDR2 is FQGNSA. V lost 6 bases to trimming and J lost 2 bases, with 11 bases between them. CDR3 DNA sequence: TGTGCCAGCAGTTGGACACCGACCTACAATGAGCAGTTCTTC. This codes for CASSWTPTYNEQFF.

This clonotype turned up a few times. V usage is TRBV6-6 and J usage is TRBJ1-2, with TRBD1 identical over 7 bases. V trimming: 2 bases; J trimming: 4 bases; junction bases outside the gene matches: 4. The CDR3 consists of 14 residues. The germline CDR1 and CDR2 sequences are MNHNY and SVGAGI (reference sequence). The CDR3 nucleotides are TGTGCCAGCAGTTACGAGGGGACAGCCTATGGCTACACCTTC. It specifies CASSYEGTAYGYTF.

The genes are TRBV5-1 and TRBJ1-1, with D hard to call. Looked up from germline, CDR1 is SGHRS and CDR2 is YFSETQ. The CDR3 extends over 14 amino acids. Trimming shortened V by 1 base and J by 0 bases, and 7 bases separated the two germline ends. CDR3 sequence reads: CASSLRALNTEAFF. The CDR3 coding sequence is TGCGCCAGCAGCTTGCGAGCCCTGAACACTGAAGCTTTCTTT.

This clonotype was recorded a few times. As DNA, the CDR3 is TGCAGTGCTAACCCTGGACAGATGAGGTCTACAGATACGCAGTATTTT. The encoded protein is CSANPGQMRSTDTQYF. The chain recombines TRBV20-1 with TRBJ2-3; D may be TRBD1 (6 bases). V was pared by 4 bases and J by 3 bases, with 20 bases between. This CDR3 is built from 16 residues. From germline, CDR1 is DFQATT and CDR2 SNEGSKA (reference sequence).

This clonotype showed up just a few times. V and J are TRBV3-1 and TRBJ2-1; 9 positions agree with TRBD2. TRBJ2-5 explains the end of the DNA better; the J call may be wrong. Germline assignment: CDR1 LGHDT and CDR2 YNNKEL (reference sequence). This CDR3 has 17 amino acids. The CDR3 DNA sequence: TGTGCCAGCAGCCAAGCACCGACTAGCGGAATCGGGGAGACCCAGTACTTC. This gives the protein CASSQAPTSGIGETQYF.

V and J are TRBV28 and TRBJ1-4, with a possible D match to TRBD1 (6 bases). Germline V gene lookup returns CDR1 MDHEN and CDR2 SYDVKM. CDR3 length: 16 amino acids. V lost 2 bases and J 2 bases, leaving 12 bases between the germline ends. CDR3: CASSLRGASTNEKLFF. The CDR3 DNA reads as TGTGCCAGCAGTTTACGGGGGGCATCGACTAATGAAAAACTGTTTTTT.

This chain joins TRBV5-6 and TRBJ1-5; the D gene is possibly TRBD1 (5 bases). Looked up from germline, CDR1 is SGHDT and CDR2 is YYEEEE. The CDR3 loop spans 15 amino acids. V lost 4 bases, J lost 4 bases, and 15 bases lay in between. As DNA, the CDR3 is TGTGCCAGCAGCCCGGGACCGGTCAAGAATCAGCCCCAGCATTTT. Translating it yields CASSPGPVKNQPQHF.

The CDR3 loop reads CASSLEPTGNQPQHF. The CDR3 DNA reads as TGCGCCAGCAGCTTGGAACCTACAGGGAATCAGCCCCAGCATTTT. The genes are TRBV5-1 and TRBJ1-5; the D gene is possibly TRBD1 (6 bases). Trimming cost V 0 bases and J 4 bases, with 11 bases left between them. The CDR3 is made up of 15 amino acids. The germline CDR1 and CDR2 sequences are SGHRS and YFSETQ.

This clonotype was counted only a few times. V usage is TRBV29-1 and J usage is TRBJ2-5, with 7 bases identical to TRBD1. The tail of the sequence fits TRBJ2-1 better, so the J call may be wrong. Per the germline V gene, CDR1 is SQVTM and CDR2 is ANQGSEA. This CDR3 region has 12 residues. This CDR3 reads CSVGQGLGEQFF. The DNA for the CDR3 is TGCAGCGTTGGACAGGGTTTGGGCGAACAGTTCTTC.

This clonotype was observed a handful of times. The chain couples TRBV6-1 to TRBJ1-4; D is undetermined. The CDR3 has 14 amino acids. Deletions cut 6 bases from V and 6 bases from J, with 14 bases between. Looked up from germline, CDR1 is MNHNS and CDR2 is SASEGT. The CDR3 protein is CASSELRGDEKLFF. The DNA for the CDR3 is TGTGCCAGCAGCGAGCTTCGGGGTGATGAAAAACTGTTTTTT.

The chain combines TRBV6-2 or TRBV6-3 with TRBJ1-5; 7 nucleotides agree with TRBD1. Germline lookup yields CDR1 MNHEY and CDR2 SVGEGT. The V gene end was trimmed by 6 bases and the J gene end by 6 bases; junction bases not matched to a gene: 8. CDR3 length: 14 residues. CDR3 bases: TGTGCCAGCAGCGGGACAGCAAGGGGTCAGCCCCAGCATTTT. Amino acids: CASSGTARGQPQHF.

The chain couples TRBV20-1 to TRBJ2-3; the D gene is possibly TRBD2 (6 bases). This CDR3 region has 11 residues. Trimming shortened V by 4 bases and J by 9 bases, and 11 bases separated the two germline ends. Per the germline V gene, CDR1 is DFQATT and CDR2 is SNEGSKA (reference sequence). CDR3 residues: CSAKTSGTQYF. DNA of the CDR3: TGCAGTGCTAAGACTAGTGGCACGCAGTATTTT.

Of note for this clonotype: At one end the junction does not follow the germline gene, possibly because of a read error. This chain uses TRBV29-1 with TRBJ1-5, with D possibly matching TRBD1 (6 bases). The CDR3 extends over 13 amino acids. The germline V gene encodes CDR1 SQVTM and CDR2 ANQGSEA. The CDR3 loop reads CSVQDSSNRPQHF. CDR3 bases: TGCAGCGTTCAGGACAGTAGCAATCGGCCCCAGCATTTT.

The gene calls are TRBV19 and TRBJ2-1, with TRBD1 identical over 9 bases. The V gene's germline CDR1 is LNHDA and CDR2 SQIVND (reference sequence). V lost 6 bases, J lost 4 bases, and 4 bases stayed unmatched. This CDR3 is 14 amino acids long. CDR3 region: CASRPGQGYNEQFF. CDR3 in DNA: TGTGCCAGTAGACCGGGACAGGGATACAATGAGCAGTTCTTC.

This clonotype has more than one count but fewer than ten. This sequence joins TRBV20-1 and TRBJ1-1; tentative D call: TRBD1 (5 bases). V gave up 2 bases and J gave up 8 bases, with 9 bases separating them. This CDR3 contains 11 residues. Looked up from germline, CDR1 is DFQATT and CDR2 is SNEGSKA (reference sequence). This CDR3 is CSARTGTEAFF. The CDR3, as DNA: TGCAGTGCTAGAACCGGGACCGAAGCTTTCTTT.

This clonotype was counted only a few times. The rearrangement uses TRBV15 and TRBJ2-7; no firm D call. The V end was cut by 1 base, the J end by 0 bases, with 7 bases between. Germline CDR1 is LNHNV and CDR2 is YYDKDF (reference sequence). This CDR3 has 14 amino acids. Here the CDR3 DNA reads TGTGCCACCAGCAGAGCGTCGGTCTCCTACGAGCAGTACTTC. This gives the protein CATSRASVSYEQYF.

DNA for the CDR3: TGTGCCAGCAGCCTCCTCCGGCGCGACAATGAGCAGTTCTTC. It yields the protein CASSLLRRDNEQFF. V usage is TRBV12-3 or TRBV12-4 and J usage is TRBJ2-1; D is ambiguous. The CDR3 contains 14 residues. Trimming removed 6 bases from V and 5 bases from J, with 14 bases in between.